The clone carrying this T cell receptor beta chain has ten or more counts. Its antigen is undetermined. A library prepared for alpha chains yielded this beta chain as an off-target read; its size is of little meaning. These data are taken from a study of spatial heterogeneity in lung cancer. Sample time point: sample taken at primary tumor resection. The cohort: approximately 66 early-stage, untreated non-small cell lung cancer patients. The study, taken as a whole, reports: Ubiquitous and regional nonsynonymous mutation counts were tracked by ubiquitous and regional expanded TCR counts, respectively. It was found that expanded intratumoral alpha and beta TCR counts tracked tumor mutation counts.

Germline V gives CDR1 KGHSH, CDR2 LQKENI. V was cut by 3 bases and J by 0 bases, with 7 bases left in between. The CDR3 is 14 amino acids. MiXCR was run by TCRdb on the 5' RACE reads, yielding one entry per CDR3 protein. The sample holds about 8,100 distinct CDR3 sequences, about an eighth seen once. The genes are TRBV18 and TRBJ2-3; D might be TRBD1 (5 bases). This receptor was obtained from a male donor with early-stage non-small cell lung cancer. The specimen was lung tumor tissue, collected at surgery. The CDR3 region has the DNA TGTGCCAGCTCACCGGGGCCTAGCACAGATACGCAGTATTTT. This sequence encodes CASSPGPSTDTQYF. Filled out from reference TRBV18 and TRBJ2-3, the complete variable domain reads NAGVMQNPRHLVRRRGQEARLRCSPMKGHSHVYWYRQLPEEGLKFMVYLQKENIIDESGMPKERFSAEFPKEGPSILRIQQVVRGDSAAYFCASSPGPSTDTQYFGPGTRLTVL.